This record looks at one T cell receptor (beta chain) sequence and its context. Its antigen is undetermined. These data come from a study of cytomegalovirus exposure and HLA in healthy donors. Notes on the study in general: Indistinguishability led to the exclusion of some V segments, TRBV6-2 and TRBV6-3 included.

The V gene lost 2 bases and the J gene lost 9 bases, with 20 bases spanning the gap. Germline V gives CDR1 SGHAT, CDR2 FQDESV (reference sequence). The CDR3 has 16 residues. In the PCR, 60 Vbeta and 13 Jbeta primers were used. TCRdb's table, derived via immunoSEQ multiplex PCR, lists solely in-frame clones and lacks some. Found here are over 30,000 clones; the top ten clones hold under 4.5%. The sequence derives from a man in his forties in good health and CMV-seronegative. The genes are TRBV11-1 and TRBJ2-1, with a possible D match to TRBD1 (6 bases). Sequencing was done on a sample of PBMCs. This CDR3 reads CASSLRRQGPGGEQFF. The DNA for the CDR3 is TGTGCCAGCAGCTTAAGGAGGCAGGGGCCTGGCGGTGAGCAGTTCTTC. Together with reference TRBV11-1 and TRBJ2-1, the CDR3 gives the full variable domain: EAEVAQSPRYKITEKSQAVAFWCDPISGHATLYWYRQILGQGPELLVQFQDESVVDDSQLPKDRFSAERLKGVDSTLKIQPAELGDSAMYLCASSLRRQGPGGEQFFGPGTRLTVL.